Presented here are 17 T cell receptor beta chains from one specimen sequenced in a study of T cells in Graves' hyperthyroidism and ophthalmopathy (dated by TCRdb to about 2019). Receptor libraries were prepared by multiplex PCR. The listed sequencing device is Illumina HiSeq 2000. The TCR beta CDR3 regions were amplified from the RNA transcripts. For the first round of RT-PCR on the TCR CDR3, the HTBI primer set was used together with the Qiagen OneStep RT-PCR kit. TCRdb's own reprocessing of the public reads used fastp at Q25 and MiXCR and kept productive beta chains. Rows merge per CDR3 protein into single entries with the most common DNA and genes. The sample profile shows hundreds of thousands of distinct CDR3 sequences; approximately 19% of them were found once. Approximately 4% of the sample is in the top ten clones. The sample was blood. The source is a woman aged 18-29 years with Graves' hyperthyroidism.

This clonotype was observed a few times. The rearrangement links TRBV29-1 to TRBJ2-2; the D gene is possibly TRBD1 (6 bases). The germline V gene encodes CDR1 SQVTM and CDR2 ANQGSEA. CDR3 length: 14 amino acids. V was cut by 7 bases and J by 3 bases, with 15 bases left in between. The chain's CDR3 is CSAKEGGDTGELFF. The DNA of the CDR3 is TGCAGCGCTAAGGAAGGGGGAGACACCGGGGAGCTGTTTTTT.

This clonotype was observed a handful of times. This chain uses TRBV5-1 with TRBJ2-5; 14 bases agree with TRBD2. This CDR3 comprises 17 residues. V was clipped by 3 bases and J by 1 base; unmatched bases: 5. Germline-derived CDR1 and CDR2 are SGHRS and YFSETQ. Here the CDR3 reads CASSSGTSGGRQETQYF. The DNA of the CDR3 is TGCGCCAGCAGCTCAGGGACTAGCGGGGGCCGCCAAGAGACCCAGTACTTC.

This clonotype was recorded at least ten times. This chain links TRBV6-5 with TRBJ2-7; the match to TRBD1 covers 10 bases. Trimming removed 5 bases from V and 2 bases from J; junction bases left unmatched: 9. There are 16 residues in the CDR3. The germline V gene has CDR1 MNHEY and CDR2 SVGAGI. In nucleotides, the CDR3 is TGTGCCAGCAGTCTTCCCGGGACAGGGGCCACCTACGAGCAGTACTTC. It encodes CASSLPGTGATYEQYF.

In its sample, this clonotype was seen many times. The V and J genes are TRBV7-2 and TRBJ1-2; no firm D call. Germline CDR1 and CDR2: SGHTA and FQGNSA. V dropped 4 bases and J dropped 5 bases, with 14 bases sitting between them. The length of the CDR3 is 14 residues. Here the CDR3 DNA reads TGTGCCAGCAGCTCGGCCCGCGTGGGTTATGGCTACACCTTC. It codes for CASSSARVGYGYTF.

This clonotype occurred many times. The V gene is TRBV6-4, the J gene TRBJ1-2; TRBD1 might be the D (6 bases). Per the germline V gene, CDR1 is MRHNA and CDR2 is SNTAGT. The V and J ends lost 0 bases and 8 bases respectively, with 16 bases between them. CDR3 length: 15 residues. The CDR3 nucleotides read TGTGCCAGCAGTGACTCCCCACGGGGGCGCCAAGGCTACACCTTC. Encoded protein: CASSDSPRGRQGYTF.

The DNA of the CDR3 is TGTGCCTCCCCGGTGGCCACTTATTTGTTGGGGTTCTTC. Protein: CASPVATYLLGFF. V and J are TRBV10-3 and TRBJ2-1, with unresolved D. The CDR3 extends over 13 amino acids. CDR1 and CDR2 (germline): ENHRY, SYGVKD. The V end was cut by 11 bases, the J end by 15 bases, with 26 bases between.

To note about this clonotype: Given a much more abundant clone one base away, this may be a read error. The gene calls are TRBV5-5 and TRBJ2-5; TRBD1 agrees at 7 bases. Germline V gives CDR1 SGHKS, CDR2 YYEKEE (reference sequence). There are 14 residues in the CDR3. V trimming: 4 bases; J trimming: 1 base; junction bases outside the gene matches: 4. The CDR3 coding sequence is TGTGCCAGCAGCATCGGACAGGCCCAAGAGACCCAGTACTTC. Translated: CASSIGQAQETQYF.

This clonotype was seen ten or more times. The J gene is TRBJ1-1, the V gene TRBV25-1, with D unclear. Trimming took off 6 bases at V and 3 bases at J, with 8 bases between the two ends. CDR1 is MGHDK, CDR2 SYGVNS, per germline. This CDR3 has 12 amino acids. CDR3 sequence reads: CASRDQDTEAFF. The CDR3 DNA is TGTGCCAGCAGGGACCAGGACACTGAAGCTTTCTTT.

This clonotype has ten or more counts. The rearrangement uses TRBV20-1 and TRBJ2-7, with D tentatively TRBD1 (6 bases). The germline gives CDR1 DFQATT, CDR2 SNEGSKA (reference sequence). CDR3 size: 13 residues. V was cut by 2 bases and J by 5 bases, with 13 bases left in between. CDR3: CSARLDRPHEQYF. The CDR3, as DNA: TGCAGTGCTAGATTGGACAGACCGCACGAGCAGTACTTC.

This clonotype was seen a few times. The chain joins TRBV7-2 to TRBJ2-7, with 8 bases aligning to TRBD1. This CDR3 region has 14 residues. CDR1 is SGHTA and CDR2 is FQGNSA in the germline V gene. V gave up 5 bases and J gave up 5 bases; unmatched junction bases: 8. The CDR3 region is CASSPTGGRNEQYF. In DNA, the CDR3 is TGTGCCAGCAGCCCTACAGGGGGAAGGAACGAGCAGTACTTC.

With respect to this clonotype: It may be a read error: a sequence one base away is much more abundant. This chain joins TRBV5-1 and TRBJ2-1; the D gene is possibly TRBD2 (5 bases). This CDR3 contains 12 residues. Germline lookup yields CDR1 SGHRS and CDR2 YFSETQ. The CDR3 DNA follows: TGCGCCATCAGCCTAGGGAGAGGTGAGCAGTTCTTC. Translation: CAISLGRGEQFF.

This clonotype was seen ten or more times. V usage is TRBV12-3 or TRBV12-4 and J usage is TRBJ2-5; D not certain. The CDR3 totals 15 residues. Trimming removed 2 bases at V and 2 bases at J, with 12 bases between. The CDR3 coding sequence is TGTGCCAGCAGTTTATCTCGTACTTTACAAGAGACCCAGTACTTC. Its translation is CASSLSRTLQETQYF.

This clonotype appeared many times. The chain couples TRBV15 to TRBJ1-2, with D maybe TRBD1 (6 bases). Per the germline V gene, CDR1 is LNHNV and CDR2 is YYDKDF (reference sequence). V was shortened by 3 bases and J by 5 bases, with 10 bases between the two germline ends. The CDR3 is made up of 13 amino acids. The CDR3 sequence is CATSRDSEYGYTF. The CDR3 nucleotides read TGTGCCACCAGCAGGGACAGCGAGTATGGCTACACCTTC.

The chain joins TRBV6-1 to TRBJ1-1; no definite D call. The V end was cut by 6 bases, the J end by 4 bases, with 12 bases between. CDR3 size: 13 residues. Germline loops: CDR1 MNHNS, CDR2 SASEGT. This CDR3 reads CASSRKRATEAFF. Written as DNA, the CDR3 is TGTGCCAGCAGCCGAAAAAGAGCCACTGAAGCTTTCTTT.

This clonotype was seen at least ten times. This chain links TRBV27 with TRBJ1-5, with D perhaps matching TRBD1 (6 bases). The V and J ends lost 0 bases and 6 bases respectively, with 15 bases between them. From germline, CDR1 is MNHEY and CDR2 SMNVEV (reference sequence). The CDR3 has 16 amino acids. The CDR3 region is CASSLSGGGLGQPQHF. CDR3 in DNA: TGTGCCAGCAGTTTATCTGGTGGGGGGCTTGGTCAGCCCCAGCATTTT.

This clonotype has ten or more counts. The rearrangement joins TRBV7-2 to TRBJ1-1, with D perhaps matching TRBD1 (5 bases). The V gene's germline CDR1 is SGHTA and CDR2 FQGNSA. Trimming shortened V by 2 bases and J by 1 base, and 11 bases separated the two germline ends. This CDR3 contains 15 residues. In DNA, the CDR3 is TGTGCCAGCAGCTTACAGGGCGGAAGGAACACTGAAGCTTTCTTT. Residues: CASSLQGGRNTEAFF. Full variable domain (rest looked up from reference TRBV7-2 and TRBJ1-1): GAGVSQSPSNKVTEKGKDVELRCDPISGHTALYWYRQSLGQGLEFLIYFQGNSAPDKSGLPSDRFSAERTGGSVSTLTIQRTQQEDSAVYLCASSLQGGRNTEAFFGQGTRLTVV.

This clonotype came up many times. The V gene is TRBV11-3, the J gene TRBJ2-5; no firm D call. Germline assignment: CDR1 SGHNT and CDR2 YENEEA. V lost 3 bases to trimming and J lost 5 bases, with 10 bases between them. There are 13 residues in the CDR3. The CDR3 sequence is CASSLWSTETQYF. CDR3 nucleotide sequence: TGTGCCAGCAGCTTGTGGTCTACGGAGACCCAGTACTTC.